These 22 T cell receptor beta chains were sequenced from one sample in a study of blood T cell repertoires in COVID-19. The protocol was immunoSEQ multiplex PCR, while the TCRdb copy is restricted to in-frame clones and leaves out a portion. The profile shows more than 95,000 clones, over 60% of them singletons. The source material was peripheral blood. All receptors come from a middle-aged man with active or convalescent COVID-19.

This chain uses TRBV28 with TRBJ2-7; 10 bases align to TRBD1. The CDR3 extends over 14 amino acids. V was pared by 5 bases and J by 3 bases, with 4 bases of the junction left unmatched. Per the germline V gene, CDR1 is MDHEN and CDR2 is SYDVKM. CDR3 residues: CASSTWTGGYEQYF. CDR3 bases: TGTGCCAGCAGTACCTGGACAGGGGGCTACGAGCAGTACTTC.

V is TRBV28 and J is TRBJ1-4; D may be TRBD1 (6 bases). Germline CDR1 MDHEN, CDR2 SYDVKM. The CDR3 totals 14 residues. The V end was cut by 2 bases, the J end by 6 bases, with 10 bases between. The CDR3 spells CASSLIRTDEKLFF. Here the CDR3 DNA reads TGTGCCAGCAGTTTAATAAGGACAGATGAAAAACTGTTTTTT.

The rearrangement joins TRBV11-2 to TRBJ2-7; D gene ambiguous. V was shortened by 1 base and J by 2 bases, with 9 bases between the two germline ends. The CDR3 runs 14 residues. Germline loops: CDR1 SGHAT, CDR2 FQNNGV. CDR3 sequence: CASSLGLRPYEQYF. As DNA, the CDR3 is TGTGCCAGCAGCTTAGGTCTCAGGCCCTACGAGCAGTACTTC.

The chain couples TRBV2 to TRBJ1-2; 7 positions agree with TRBD1. V dropped 2 bases and J dropped 5; count of bases not matched to a gene: 5. This CDR3 comprises 14 residues. Germline CDR1 is SNHLY and CDR2 is FYNNEI. The CDR3 nucleotides read TGTGCCAGCAGTGAACAGGGGGTCGAGTATGGCTACACCTTC. Protein: CASSEQGVEYGYTF.

V is TRBV7-2 and J is TRBJ2-1; TRBD2 matches 11 bases. This CDR3 is built from 14 residues. V shed 2 bases, J shed 9 bases, and the junction held 3 bases outside the gene matches. Germline assignment: CDR1 SGHTA and CDR2 FQGNSA. CDR3 nucleotides: TGTGCCAGCAGCTTAACTCTAGCGGGGGGTGAGCAGTTCTTC. Encoded protein: CASSLTLAGGEQFF.

J is TRBJ1-4 and V is TRBV7-9; D is undetermined. Germline V gene lookup returns CDR1 SEHNR and CDR2 FQNEAQ (reference sequence). This CDR3 spans 15 amino acids. Trimming left V 1 base short and J 7 bases short, with 13 bases between. The CDR3 nucleotides read TGTGCCAGCAGCTTAGGAGGAAAAGAGGGTGAAAAACTGTTTTTT. Its translation is CASSLGGKEGEKLFF.

The gene calls are TRBV19 and TRBJ1-6; no reliable D call. This CDR3 spans 14 amino acids. The V end was cut by 7 bases, the J end by 2 bases, with 9 bases between. CDR1 is LNHDA and CDR2 is SQIVND in the germline V gene (reference sequence). The CDR3 loop reads CASMAGTYNSPLHF. The CDR3 DNA follows: TGTGCCAGTATGGCGGGTACCTATAATTCACCCCTCCACTTT.

The CDR3 nucleotides read TGTGCCATCAGTGAGTCTGGGCCTTCTAGCACAGATACGCAGTATTTT. It encodes CAISESGPSSTDTQYF. The chain joins TRBV10-3 to TRBJ2-3; D is uncertain. The V and J ends lost 0 bases and 0 bases respectively, with 10 bases between them. The CDR3 contains 16 residues. Looked up from germline, CDR1 is ENHRY and CDR2 is SYGVKD.

The chain is built from TRBV11-1 and TRBJ2-1; 9 bases map to TRBD2. The germline CDR1 and CDR2 sequences are SGHAT and FQDESV (reference sequence). J lost 15 bases, V lost 3 bases, and 6 bases had no gene match. The CDR3 loop spans 12 amino acids. The CDR3 DNA follows: TGTGCCAGCAGCTTGGGTGGAGCGGGAGGGTTCTTC. As protein: CASSLGGAGGFF.

The chain uses TRBV7-2 and TRBJ2-3; possibly TRBD1 for D (6 bases). V was clipped by 4 bases and J by 2 bases, with 16 bases between them. The V gene's germline CDR1 is SGHTA and CDR2 FQGNSA. The CDR3 consists of 16 residues. The CDR3, as DNA: TGTGCCAGCAGCTCCAGGGGTGCCGGGGTCACAGATACGCAGTATTTT. Translating it yields CASSSRGAGVTDTQYF. Based on the CDR3 plus reference TRBV7-2 and TRBJ2-3, the full variable domain is GAGVSQSPSNKVTEKGKDVELRCDPISGHTALYWYRQSLGQGLEFLIYFQGNSAPDKSGLPSDRFSAERTGGSVSTLTIQRTQQEDSAVYLCASSSRGAGVTDTQYFGPGTRLTVL.

The chain is built from TRBV5-1 and TRBJ2-7; tentatively, D is TRBD2 (6 bases). Trimming removed 3 bases from V and 2 bases from J, with 15 bases in between. The CDR3 sequence is 15 residues long. Germline CDR1 is SGHRS and CDR2 is YFSETQ. The CDR3 coding sequence is TGCGCCAGCAGCTCTTCCGGGACTCCAACCTACGAGCAGTACTTC. Translated: CASSSSGTPTYEQYF.

The CDR3 spells CASSFHTGDGELFF. The CDR3, as DNA: TGTGCCAGCAGCTTTCATACAGGGGACGGGGAGCTGTTTTTT. The gene calls are TRBV9 and TRBJ2-2, with 7 bases matching TRBD1. This CDR3 is built from 14 residues. Germline values: CDR1 SGDLS, CDR2 YYNGEE. The ends lost 4 bases at V and 7 bases at J; junction bases unmatched: 7.

The rearrangement joins TRBV12-3 or TRBV12-4 to TRBJ2-7, with a weak D call TRBD1 (5 bases). The V and J ends lost 6 bases and 7 bases respectively, with 16 bases between them. The CDR3 spans 13 residues. In DNA form, the CDR3 reads TGTGCCAGCAGCCCCCAGGGCCTGCGGGAGCAGTACTTC. This encodes CASSPQGLREQYF.

V gene TRBV7-2 combines with J gene TRBJ1-5; 10 bases map to TRBD1. This CDR3 comprises 15 residues. Per the germline V gene, CDR1 is SGHTA and CDR2 is FQGNSA. V trimming: 2 bases; J trimming: 7 bases; junction bases outside the gene matches: 5. CDR3 bases: TGTGCCAGCAGCTTAAGTGGGACAGGGGACCAGCCCCAGCATTTT. It specifies CASSLSGTGDQPQHF.

The gene calls are TRBV5-1 and TRBJ1-1; a possible D gene is TRBD1 (6 bases). The ends were cut back, 3 bases at V and 0 bases at J, with 12 bases in the middle. The CDR3 contains 15 residues. Germline V gene data show CDR1 as SGHRS and CDR2 as YFSETQ. CDR3 nucleotides: TGCGCCAGCAGCTCCATCGGGACACTGAACACTGAAGCTTTCTTT. It translates to CASSSIGTLNTEAFF.

The chain recombines TRBV19 with TRBJ1-1; D may be TRBD1 (6 bases). Germline-derived CDR1 and CDR2 are LNHDA and SQIVND (reference sequence). The CDR3 is 14 amino acids. The ends were cut back, 5 bases at V and 6 bases at J, with 16 bases in the middle. The CDR3 is CASSRPKQGAEAFF. The CDR3 bases are TGTGCCAGTAGTCGGCCCAAACAGGGAGCTGAAGCTTTCTTT.

The rearrangement uses TRBV19 and TRBJ1-2, with D possibly being TRBD1 (6 bases). This CDR3 spans 13 amino acids. The V and J ends lost 3 bases and 7 bases respectively, with 12 bases between them. Germline loops: CDR1 LNHDA, CDR2 SQIVND (reference sequence). CDR3 sequence (DNA): TGTGCCAGTAGTATTAAGGGGGTCTCTGGCTACACCTTC. It codes for CASSIKGVSGYTF.

V usage is TRBV4-3 and J usage is TRBJ2-3, with 7 bases matching TRBD1. The length of the CDR3 is 15 residues. In germline, CDR1 is LGHNA, CDR2 YSLEER. The V gene end was trimmed by 4 bases and the J gene end by 1 base; junction bases not matched to a gene: 5. The DNA for the CDR3 is TGCGCCAGCAGCCCTAGGCAGGGGGGCACAGATACGCAGTATTTT. Amino acids: CASSPRQGGTDTQYF.

The chain is built from TRBV10-3 and TRBJ2-1; D gene unclear. The germline V gene encodes CDR1 ENHRY and CDR2 SYGVKD. CDR3 length: 14 residues. The ends were cut back, 0 bases at V and 2 bases at J, with 5 bases in the middle. CDR3 DNA: TGTGCCATCAGTGAGTCGGCAGCCTACAATGAGCAGTTCTTC. Translation gives CAISESAAYNEQFF.

V gene TRBV9 combines with J gene TRBJ1-1; D perhaps matches TRBD1 (5 bases). This CDR3 is built from 14 residues. The V end was cut by 3 bases, the J end by 6 bases, with 15 bases between. Germline loops: CDR1 SGDLS, CDR2 YYNGEE. This CDR3 reads CASSARQSVAEAFF. The CDR3 coding sequence is TGTGCCAGCAGCGCCCGACAGAGTGTCGCTGAAGCTTTCTTT.

This clone was picked up a small number of times. This chain uses TRBV7-2 with TRBJ2-7; perhaps TRBD1 as D (6 bases). This CDR3 spans 14 amino acids. Per germline, CDR1 SGHTA and CDR2 FQGNSA. V lost 7 bases, J lost 3 bases, and 16 bases lay in between. This chain's CDR3 is CASTLGDTFYEQYF. In DNA, the CDR3 is TGTGCCAGCACCCTAGGGGACACCTTCTACGAGCAGTACTTC.

V is TRBV28 and J is TRBJ2-5; TRBD2 aligns across 9 bases. Germline trimming cut 3 bases from V and 1 base from J; bases unmatched to any gene: 12. Per germline, CDR1 MDHEN and CDR2 SYDVKM. The CDR3 consists of 18 residues. The DNA for the CDR3 is TGTGCCAGCAGTTTTGCTGGTTGGGGGACTAGCCTCCAAGAGACCCAGTACTTC. Encoded protein: CASSFAGWGTSLQETQYF.